The 17 T cell receptor beta chains reported below all come from one sample, sequenced in a study of shared clonotypes between healthy human individuals. Naive CD8 cells, CD45RO-negative and positively selected for CCR7, excluded terminally differentiated effector memory CD45RA+ cells. Generated by immunoSEQ multiplex PCR, the TCRdb table keeps only in-frame clones and is missing some. The data hold millions of clones, with about 95% observed a single time. The sample consisted of naive CD8+ T cells sorted from blood. The receptors here all came from a man younger than 35 in good health.

The J gene is TRBJ2-5, the V gene TRBV2, with D hard to call. CDR1 and CDR2 (germline): SNHLY, FYNNEI. This CDR3 contains 16 residues. Trimming took 0 bases from V and 4 from J, leaving 15 bases between them. Written as DNA, the CDR3 is TGTGCCAGCAGTGAAGCCCGGGTTTTGAGTTCAGAGACCCAGTACTTC. Protein sequence: CASSEARVLSSETQYF.

Only one count was recorded for this clone. The chain joins TRBV5-6 to TRBJ2-5; no firm D call. The CDR3 contains 14 residues. CDR1 and CDR2 (germline): SGHDT, YYEEEE. Trimming left V 0 bases short and J 4 bases short, with 10 bases between. CDR3 protein: CASSLAVGRETQYF. Here the CDR3 DNA reads TGTGCCAGCAGCTTGGCCGTAGGGCGAGAGACCCAGTACTTC.

V gene TRBV4-2 combines with J gene TRBJ2-7; no clear D gene. Looked up from germline, CDR1 is LGHNA and CDR2 is YNFKEQ. Trimming left V 1 base short and J 1 base short, with 11 bases between. The CDR3 is made up of 15 amino acids. CDR3 amino acids: CASSQGVDSSYEQYF. The CDR3 DNA follows: TGTGCCAGCAGCCAAGGGGTCGACTCGTCCTACGAGCAGTACTTC.

Turning to this clone: This CDR3 is also generated by other DNA sequences in the sample. The chain employs TRBV6-6 and TRBJ2-5, with D tentatively TRBD2 (7 bases). Germline assignment: CDR1 MNHNY and CDR2 SVGAGI (reference sequence). V was cut by 6 bases and J by 5 bases, with 16 bases left in between. The CDR3 loop spans 14 amino acids. CDR3 DNA sequence: TGTGCCAGCAGCCCCTTTGGGGGGGGCGAGACCCAGTACTTC. Encoded protein: CASSPFGGGETQYF.

The chain combines TRBV2 with TRBJ2-7; 9 nucleotides line up with TRBD1. V was pared by 4 bases and J by 3 bases, with 13 bases of the junction left unmatched. The CDR3 is 17 amino acids. Germline CDR1 SNHLY, CDR2 FYNNEI. The CDR3 coding sequence is TGTGCCAGCAGTGGGTGGGACAGGGATTTGTTCGGCTACGAGCAGTACTTC. Its translation: CASSGWDRDLFGYEQYF.

The V gene is TRBV2, the J gene TRBJ2-1; D is perhaps TRBD2 (5 bases). Germline V lookup: CDR1 SNHLY, CDR2 FYNNEI. Trimming removed 6 bases from V and 3 bases from J, with 12 bases in between. The CDR3 totals 14 residues. The CDR3 here is CASRASGLYNEQFF. DNA for the CDR3: TGTGCCAGCAGGGCGAGCGGCCTCTACAATGAGCAGTTCTTC. The whole variable domain, filled in from reference TRBV2 and TRBJ2-1, reads EPEVTQTPSHQVTQMGQEVILRCVPISNHLYFYWYRQILGQKVEFLVSFYNNEISEKSEIFDDQFSVERPDGSNFTLKIRSTKLEDSAMYFCASRASGLYNEQFFGPGTRLTVL.

The chain joins TRBV27 to TRBJ2-7; unclear D gene. The V and J ends lost 10 bases and 0 bases respectively, with 13 bases between them. Per germline, CDR1 MNHEY and CDR2 SMNVEV (reference sequence). CDR3 length: 13 amino acids. CDR3 in amino acids: CATAALFSYEQYF. In DNA form, the CDR3 reads TGTGCCACCGCTGCGTTGTTCTCCTACGAGCAGTACTTC.

The rearrangement links TRBV5-5 to TRBJ1-2, with D possibly matching TRBD1 (5 bases). Deletions cut 4 bases from V and 13 bases from J, with 20 bases between. Germline V gene data show CDR1 as SGHKS and CDR2 as YYEKEE (reference sequence). The CDR3 consists of 13 residues. CDR3 DNA sequence: TGTGCCAGCAGCCCACCCATGGGACGTATTTCCACCTTC. Protein product: CASSPPMGRISTF.

The V gene is TRBV27, the J gene TRBJ2-1, with 7 bases fitting TRBD2. V trimming: 1 base; J trimming: 8 bases; junction bases outside the gene matches: 14. The V gene's germline CDR1 is MNHEY and CDR2 SMNVEV (reference sequence). This CDR3 has 17 amino acids. The CDR3 nucleotides read TGTGCCAGCAGTTTATTCTTAGGGGACGGGGGGTTGGATGAGCAGTTCTTC. Protein: CASSLFLGDGGLDEQFF.

Comments on this clone: The junction shows a germline mismatch at one end, possibly a read error. The rearrangement joins TRBV6-5 to TRBJ1-5, with D perhaps TRBD1 (6 bases). The CDR3 is 15 amino acids. The germline gives CDR1 MNHEY, CDR2 SVGAGI. The DNA for the CDR3 is TGTGTCAGCAGACCCCACAGGGACAGCAATCAGCCCCAGCATTTT. The encoded protein is CVSRPHRDSNQPQHF.

The rearrangement links TRBV7-9 to TRBJ2-5; 7 bases are a match to TRBD1. The CDR3 is made up of 14 amino acids. Unmatched junction bases numbered 3, after V lost 5 bases and J lost 0 bases. Per the germline V gene, CDR1 is SEHNR and CDR2 is FQNEAQ (reference sequence). The CDR3: CASSPQGYQETQYF. CDR3 nucleotides: TGTGCCAGCAGCCCACAGGGGTACCAAGAGACCCAGTACTTC.

The V call is TRBV5-4, the J call TRBJ1-1; the D gene is possibly TRBD1 (5 bases). The CDR3 runs 15 residues. V shed 2 bases and J shed 3 bases, with 14 bases lying between them. Germline V gene data show CDR1 as SGHNT and CDR2 as YYREEE (reference sequence). The CDR3 sequence: CASSFASGLDTEAFF. CDR3 coding DNA: TGTGCCAGCAGCTTCGCGTCAGGGCTAGACACTGAAGCTTTCTTT.

The genes are TRBV6-5 and TRBJ1-6; D is possibly TRBD1 (5 bases). In germline, CDR1 is MNHEY, CDR2 SVGAGI. The ends were cut back, 6 bases at V and 14 bases at J, with 11 bases in the middle. The CDR3 is made up of 11 amino acids. The CDR3 loop is CASRIGATLHF. The DNA for the CDR3 is TGTGCCAGCAGGATTGGGGCCACCCTCCACTTT.

This clone has just one count. The chain has TRBV7-2 and TRBJ1-1; 7 positions agree with TRBD1. With 5 bases clipped from V and 3 bases from J, the junction kept 9 bases outside the gene matches. Germline lookup yields CDR1 SGHTA and CDR2 FQGNSA. The CDR3 totals 15 residues. In DNA form, the CDR3 reads TGTGCCAGCAGCCTATGGACAGGAACACACACTGAAGCTTTCTTT. This gives the protein CASSLWTGTHTEAFF.

The chain links TRBV5-1 to TRBJ1-2; perhaps TRBD1 as D (5 bases). The CDR3 sequence is 14 residues long. V was pared by 6 bases and J by 8 bases, with 20 bases between. CDR1 and CDR2 (germline): SGHRS, YFSETQ. CDR3 bases: TGCGCCAGCAAAAACGAAGGGGATATACCGGGCTACACCTTC. Its translation: CASKNEGDIPGYTF.

CDR3 residues: CASSLEGEEKLFF. The CDR3 region has the DNA TGTGCCAGCAGCTTGGAGGGTGAGGAAAAACTGTTTTTT. V gene TRBV5-6 combines with J gene TRBJ1-4, with unresolved D. CDR1 and CDR2 from the germline V gene are SGHDT and YYEEEE. This CDR3 spans 13 amino acids. Trimming pared 0 bases from V and 8 bases from J, leaving 8 bases between.

The chain uses TRBV14 and TRBJ1-2; TRBD1 is a possible D gene (6 bases). The germline V gene has CDR1 SGHDN and CDR2 FVKESK. Trimming shortened V by 5 bases and J by 6 bases, and 25 bases separated the two germline ends. The CDR3 extends over 17 amino acids. The CDR3 DNA is TGTGCCAGCAGCTACGGATTTGGGGGCCGAATACCCGATGGCTACACCTTC. It is translated as CASSYGFGGRIPDGYTF.